This paragraph covers one T cell receptor beta chain sequence. The antigen remains undetermined. TCRdb's table, derived via immunoSEQ multiplex PCR, lists solely in-frame clones and lacks some. The repertoire has around 70,000 clones, about 85% of them found once; the top ten carry roughly 1.9%. The sample is drawn from a study of OX40 agonist ivuxolimab in advanced cancers. Study results and limitations: Compared with others, partial responders at 0.1-3.0 mg/kg displayed clonal expansion among the lowest.

At baseline, cycle 4 day 1, and cycle 7 day 1, blood was sampled. CDR3 length: 14 residues. The ends were cut back, 2 bases at V and 1 base at J, with 9 bases in the middle. Germline V gives CDR1 SGHRS, CDR2 YFSETQ. The sample in question was CD4+ or CD8+ T cells sorted from blood, obtained in a trial of the OX40 agonist ivuxolimab. The receptor was isolated from an adult with an advanced solid tumor such as melanoma, head and neck, liver or kidney cancer. The chain has TRBV5-1 and TRBJ1-1; perhaps TRBD1 as D (5 bases). CDR3 protein: CASSFTGGNTEAFF. The CDR3 DNA follows: TGCGCCAGCAGCTTCACAGGAGGGAACACTGAAGCTTTCTTT.